The 22 T cell receptor beta chains presented below share a single source sample, sequenced in a study of T cell responses to AZD1222 COVID-19 vaccine. Sequenced by immunoSEQ multiplex PCR; TCRdb stores in-frame clones only, minus some. The data hold about 30,000 clones, with approximately 90% observed a single time. The source was peripheral blood, collected on day 0 of AZD1222 vaccination. These receptors came from an adult in good health.

V and J are TRBV3-1 (or the pseudogene TRBV3-2) and TRBJ1-2, with a possible D match to TRBD1 (5 bases). The germline gives CDR1 LGHDT, CDR2 YNNKEL (reference sequence). With 1 base removed from V and 7 bases from J, the gap between germline ends came to 10 bases. CDR3 length: 13 amino acids. CDR3 bases: TGTGCCAGCAGCCAAGGCAGGGCAGTTGGCTACACCTTC. This translates into CASSQGRAVGYTF.

This chain uses TRBV5-1 with TRBJ2-3, with a tentative D call TRBD2 (5 bases). The CDR3 totals 15 residues. V was clipped by 1 base and J by 0 bases, with 9 bases between them. In germline, CDR1 is SGHRS, CDR2 YFSETQ. The CDR3 is CASSLQRPSTDTQYF. The CDR3 DNA sequence: TGCGCCAGCAGCTTGCAGCGGCCAAGCACAGATACGCAGTATTTT.

V is TRBV5-1 and J is TRBJ2-7, with D perhaps matching TRBD2 (6 bases). Per the germline V gene, CDR1 is SGHRS and CDR2 is YFSETQ. The CDR3 loop spans 16 amino acids. Between the trimmed V and J ends, which lost 4 bases and 3 bases, there was a span of 20 bases. The CDR3 loop is CASSVNRDFEFYEQYF. CDR3 coding DNA: TGCGCCAGCAGCGTAAATCGGGACTTTGAGTTCTACGAGCAGTACTTC.

The chain links TRBV6-5 to TRBJ1-5, with a tentative D call TRBD1 (5 bases). The germline V and J ends were trimmed by 0 bases and 6 bases, with 6 bases remaining between them. CDR3 length: 13 amino acids. Germline V CDR1 and CDR2: MNHEY, SVGAGI. CDR3 DNA: TGTGCCAGCAGTTACTCGAGGGGTCAGCCCCAGCATTTT. This translates into CASSYSRGQPQHF.

The V and J genes are TRBV5-1 and TRBJ1-1; D not resolved. Trimming stripped 3 bases from V and 3 bases from J, with 9 bases between. The CDR3 consists of 13 residues. Germline loops: CDR1 SGHRS, CDR2 YFSETQ. The CDR3 nucleotides read TGCGCCAGCAGCTCGACGGGAGACACTGAAGCTTTCTTT. Translated, it gives CASSSTGDTEAFF.

The chain joins TRBV6-1 to TRBJ1-5; the D is unclear. With 1 base removed from V and 5 bases from J, the gap between germline ends came to 6 bases. Germline V gives CDR1 MNHNS, CDR2 SASEGT. The CDR3 runs to 13 residues. The CDR3 bases are TGTGCCAGCAGTGAAGAAAGGGATCAGCCCCAGCATTTT. This encodes CASSEERDQPQHF.

This clone is a singleton in its sample. This chain uses TRBV5-1 with TRBJ1-4; perhaps TRBD1 as D (6 bases). Trimming stripped 4 bases from V and 2 bases from J, with 15 bases between. The germline CDR1 and CDR2 sequences are SGHRS and YFSETQ. The CDR3 consists of 16 residues. The CDR3 loop is CASSRAGASTNEKLFF. DNA of the CDR3: TGCGCCAGCAGCCGTGCGGGGGCTTCGACTAATGAAAAACTGTTTTTT. Full variable domain (rest looked up from reference TRBV5-1 and TRBJ1-4): KAGVTQTPRYLIKTRGQQVTLSCSPISGHRSVSWYQQTPGQGLQFLFEYFSETQRNKGNFPGRFSGRQFSNSRSEMNVSTLELGDSALYLCASSRAGASTNEKLFFGSGTQLSVL.

The chain uses TRBV29-1 and TRBJ1-5; a weak D match, TRBD1 (5 bases). The CDR3 extends over 13 amino acids. Germline values: CDR1 SQVTM, CDR2 ANQGSEA. Trimming left V 6 bases short and J 4 bases short, with 13 bases between. CDR3 bases: TGCAGCGTCCAAATCGGGGGGAATCAGCCCCAGCATTTT. Its translation is CSVQIGGNQPQHF. The variable domain in full, completed from reference TRBV29-1 and TRBJ1-5, reads SAVISQKPSRDICQRGTSLTIQCQVDSQVTMMFWYRQQPGQSLTLIATANQGSEATYESGFVIDKFPISRPNLTFSTLTVSNMSPEDSSIYLCSVQIGGNQPQHFGDGTRLSIL.

The CDR3 DNA reads as TGTGCCAGCAGCTTGGACAGGGGATCCACTGAAGCTTTCTTT. This codes for CASSLDRGSTEAFF. The chain has TRBV7-9 and TRBJ1-1; 9 bases align to TRBD1. The trim removed 3 bases at V and 4 bases at J, leaving 3 bases unmatched. This CDR3 contains 14 residues. The germline V gene encodes CDR1 SEHNR and CDR2 FQNEAQ (reference sequence).

The genes are TRBV6-6 and TRBJ2-2; D is possibly TRBD1 (5 bases). Per germline, CDR1 MNHNY and CDR2 SVGAGI (reference sequence). This CDR3 contains 13 residues. V was trimmed by 7 bases and J by 7 bases, leaving 13 bases between them. This CDR3 reads CASTQAPSGELFF. In DNA form, the CDR3 reads TGTGCCAGCACACAGGCTCCAAGCGGGGAGCTGTTTTTT.

The rearrangement joins TRBV6-5 to TRBJ1-1, with a weak D call TRBD1 (6 bases). CDR1 is MNHEY, CDR2 SVGAGI, per germline. Trimming took 3 bases from V and 5 from J, leaving 10 bases between them. This CDR3 has 13 residues. In nucleotides, the CDR3 is TGTGCCAGCAGTTATCAGGGGTGGACTGAAGCTTTCTTT. Protein product: CASSYQGWTEAFF.

This sequence joins TRBV19 and TRBJ2-6, with 9 bases that match TRBD1. The CDR3 has 18 amino acids. V gave up 6 bases and J gave up 0 bases; unmatched junction bases: 9. From germline, CDR1 is LNHDA and CDR2 SQIVND (reference sequence). CDR3 sequence: CASSLRDRAFSGANVLTF. The CDR3 region has the DNA TGTGCCAGTAGCCTCCGGGACAGGGCCTTCTCTGGGGCCAACGTCCTGACTTTC.

The chain recombines TRBV4-3 with TRBJ2-7; the match to TRBD1 covers 11 bases. Germline-derived CDR1 and CDR2 are LGHNA and YSLEER. V was clipped by 0 bases and J by 5 bases; unmatched bases: 9. CDR3 length: 17 amino acids. CDR3 in DNA: TGCGCCAGCAGCCAAGAAGTACTAGGACAGGGGGCTAACGAGCAGTACTTC. Translating gives CASSQEVLGQGANEQYF.

This rearrangement joins TRBV9 to TRBJ1-1; 8 positions match TRBD1. The CDR3 length is 14 residues. The germline CDR1 and CDR2 sequences are SGDLS and YYNGEE. The V and J ends lost 0 bases and 3 bases, in that order; junction bases with no gene match: 1. CDR3 bases: TGTGCCAGCAGCGTAGCGGACAGGGACACTGAAGCTTTCTTT. This gives the protein CASSVADRDTEAFF.

The J gene is TRBJ2-5, the V gene TRBV12-5; D unclear. Germline loops: CDR1 LGHNT, CDR2 FRNRAP. Deletions cut 1 base from V and 2 bases from J, with 8 bases between. This CDR3 is built from 14 residues. CDR3 nucleotides: TGTGCTAGTGGTTTGGGAGACTCGCAAGAGACCCAGTACTTC. This sequence encodes CASGLGDSQETQYF. The full variable domain, completed using reference TRBV12-5 and TRBJ2-5, is DARVTQTPRHKVTEMGQEVTMRCQPILGHNTVFWYRQTMMQGLELLAYFRNRAPLDDSGMPKDRFSAEMPDATLATLKIQPSEPRDSAVYFCASGLGDSQETQYFGPGTRLLVL.

This clone appeared a single time. This sequence joins TRBV9 and TRBJ2-1; 9 positions agree with TRBD2. After removal of 3 bases from V and 0 bases from J, the junction contained 4 bases not matched to a gene. The CDR3 sequence is 16 residues long. From germline, CDR1 is SGDLS and CDR2 YYNGEE. The CDR3 sequence is CASSASGGTSYNEQFF. CDR3 bases: TGTGCCAGCAGCGCAAGCGGGGGGACCTCCTACAATGAGCAGTTCTTC.

This clone has a single count. The chain has TRBV24-1 and TRBJ2-2; 8 nucleotides match TRBD2. Germline values: CDR1 KGHDR, CDR2 SFDVKD. With V trimmed by 3 bases and J by 5 bases, 7 bases remained unmatched. The CDR3 runs 16 residues. The CDR3 is CATSDPGGPLTGELFF. CDR3 in DNA: TGTGCCACCAGTGATCCGGGGGGGCCGTTGACCGGGGAGCTGTTTTTT.

The rearrangement uses TRBV5-4 and TRBJ1-1; tentative D call: TRBD1 (5 bases). This CDR3 has 14 residues. Germline CDR1 is SGHNT and CDR2 is YYREEE (reference sequence). The germline V and J ends were trimmed by 5 bases and 5 bases, with 16 bases remaining between them. CDR3 residues: CASSPQGSRTEAFF. The CDR3 DNA reads TGTGCCAGCAGTCCGCAGGGATCTCGGACTGAAGCTTTCTTT.

This chain links TRBV11-2 with TRBJ2-2; D is ambiguous. Germline lookup yields CDR1 SGHAT and CDR2 FQNNGV. V lost 1 base and J 7 bases, leaving 4 bases between the germline ends. The CDR3 totals 12 residues. The CDR3 bases are TGTGCCAGCAGCTTAGGGAGCGGGGAGCTGTTTTTT. This sequence encodes CASSLGSGELFF.

This clone was seen only once. This chain links TRBV19 with TRBJ2-2; unclear D gene. Trimming shortened V by 3 bases and J by 3 bases, and 8 bases separated the two germline ends. Germline V gene data show CDR1 as LNHDA and CDR2 as SQIVND (reference sequence). This CDR3 comprises 14 residues. The CDR3 DNA sequence: TGTGCCAGTAGTATTGAAGGCGACACCGGGGAGCTGTTTTTT. It specifies CASSIEGDTGELFF. The variable domain in full, with the rest retrieved from reference TRBV19 and TRBJ2-2, is DGGITQSPKYLFRKEGQNVTLSCEQNLNHDAMYWYRQDPGQGLRLIYYSQIVNDFQKGDIAEGYSVSREKKESFPLTVTSAQKNPTAFYLCASSIEGDTGELFFGEGSRLTVL.

This chain links TRBV25-1 with TRBJ1-6; a weak D match, TRBD1 (6 bases). CDR3 size: 15 residues. V was clipped by 0 bases and J by 7 bases, with 10 bases between them. CDR1 and CDR2 from the germline V gene are MGHDK and SYGVNS. CDR3 protein: CASSEYTGQNSPLHF. The CDR3 region has the DNA TGTGCCAGCAGTGAATATACAGGGCAGAATTCACCCCTCCACTTT.

The V and J genes are TRBV11-2 and TRBJ2-7; possible D gene TRBD1, 5 bases. The ends were cut back, 1 base at V and 0 bases at J, with 10 bases in the middle. Germline V gene sequence: CDR1 SGHAT, CDR2 FQNNGV. CDR3 length: 15 residues. The CDR3 DNA reads TGTGCCAGCAGCTTAGCGACAGTGCCCTCCTACGAGCAGTACTTC. This sequence encodes CASSLATVPSYEQYF. The whole variable domain, remainder taken from reference TRBV11-2 and TRBJ2-7, is EAGVAQSPRYKIIEKRQSVAFWCNPISGHATLYWYQQILGQGPKLLIQFQNNGVVDDSQLPKDRFSAERLKGVDSTLKIQPAKLEDSAVYLCASSLATVPSYEQYFGPGTRLTVT.